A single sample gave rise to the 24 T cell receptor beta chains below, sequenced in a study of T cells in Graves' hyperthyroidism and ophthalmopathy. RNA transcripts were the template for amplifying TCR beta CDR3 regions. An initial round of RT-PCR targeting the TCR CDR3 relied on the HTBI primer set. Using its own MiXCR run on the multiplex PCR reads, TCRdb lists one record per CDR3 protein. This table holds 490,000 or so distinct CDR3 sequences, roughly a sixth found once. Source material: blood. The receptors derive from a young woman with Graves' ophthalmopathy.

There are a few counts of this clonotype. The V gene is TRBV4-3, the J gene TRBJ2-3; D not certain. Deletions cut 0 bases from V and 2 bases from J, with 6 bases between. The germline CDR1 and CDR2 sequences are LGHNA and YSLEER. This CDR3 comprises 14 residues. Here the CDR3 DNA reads TGCGCCAGCAGCCAAGATTCAGCCACAGATACGCAGTATTTT. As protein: CASSQDSATDTQYF.

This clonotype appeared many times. This chain's CDR3 is CASSLATGGSEQYF. CDR3 sequence (DNA): TGTGCCAGCAGCTTAGCGACAGGGGGAAGCGAGCAGTACTTC. The J gene is TRBJ2-7, the V gene TRBV7-2, with 9 bases aligning to TRBD1. Trimming removed 0 bases from V and 6 bases from J; junction bases left unmatched: 3. The germline V gene encodes CDR1 SGHTA and CDR2 FQGNSA. The CDR3 runs to 14 residues. Combining the CDR3 with reference TRBV7-2 and TRBJ2-7 gives the whole variable domain GAGVSQSPSNKVTEKGKDVELRCDPISGHTALYWYRQSLGQGLEFLIYFQGNSAPDKSGLPSDRFSAERTGGSVSTLTIQRTQQEDSAVYLCASSLATGGSEQYFGPGTRLTVT.

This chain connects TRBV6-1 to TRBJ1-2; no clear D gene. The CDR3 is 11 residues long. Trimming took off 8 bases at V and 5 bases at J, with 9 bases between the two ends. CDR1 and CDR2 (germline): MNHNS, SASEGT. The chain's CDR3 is CASSQTYGYTF. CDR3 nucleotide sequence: TGTGCCAGCTCACAGACTTATGGCTACACCTTC.

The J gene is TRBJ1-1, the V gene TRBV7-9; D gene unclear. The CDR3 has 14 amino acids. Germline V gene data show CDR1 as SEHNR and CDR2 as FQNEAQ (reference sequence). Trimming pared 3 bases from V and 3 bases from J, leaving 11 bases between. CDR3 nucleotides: TGTGCCAGCAGCTTCCAAGCAGGTGACACTGAAGCTTTCTTT. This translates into CASSFQAGDTEAFF.

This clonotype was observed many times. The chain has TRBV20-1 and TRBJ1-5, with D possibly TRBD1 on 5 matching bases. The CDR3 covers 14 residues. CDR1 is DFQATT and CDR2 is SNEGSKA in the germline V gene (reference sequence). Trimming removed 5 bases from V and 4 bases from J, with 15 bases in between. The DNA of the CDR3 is TGCAGTGCTCCCCGCGGGGGAAAAAATCAGCCCCAGCATTTT. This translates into CSAPRGGKNQPQHF.

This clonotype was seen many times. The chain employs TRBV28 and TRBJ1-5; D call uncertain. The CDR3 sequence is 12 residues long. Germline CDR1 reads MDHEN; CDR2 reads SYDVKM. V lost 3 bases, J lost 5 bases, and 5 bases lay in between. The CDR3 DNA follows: TGTGCCAGCAGTTTTCCTGATCAGCCCCAGCATTTT. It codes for CASSFPDQPQHF.

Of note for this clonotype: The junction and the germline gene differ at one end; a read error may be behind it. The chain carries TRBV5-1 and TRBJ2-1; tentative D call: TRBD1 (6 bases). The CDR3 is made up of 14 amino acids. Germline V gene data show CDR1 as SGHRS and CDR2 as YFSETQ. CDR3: CASSLISGVHEQFF. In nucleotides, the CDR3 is TGTGCCAGCAGCTTGATTTCAGGGGTGCATGAGCAGTTCTTC. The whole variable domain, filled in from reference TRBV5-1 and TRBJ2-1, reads KAGVTQTPRYLIKTRGQQVTLSCSPISGHRSVSWYQQTPGQGLQFLFEYFSETQRNKGNFPGRFSGRQFSNSRSEMNVSTLELGDSALYLCASSLISGVHEQFFGPGTRLTVL.

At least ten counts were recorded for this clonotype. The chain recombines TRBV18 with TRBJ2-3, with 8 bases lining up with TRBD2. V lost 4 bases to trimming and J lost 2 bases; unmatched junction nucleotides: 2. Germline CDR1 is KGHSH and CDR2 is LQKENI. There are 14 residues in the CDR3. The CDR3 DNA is TGTGCCAGCTCACTACTAGCGGACACAGATACGCAGTATTTT. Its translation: CASSLLADTDTQYF.

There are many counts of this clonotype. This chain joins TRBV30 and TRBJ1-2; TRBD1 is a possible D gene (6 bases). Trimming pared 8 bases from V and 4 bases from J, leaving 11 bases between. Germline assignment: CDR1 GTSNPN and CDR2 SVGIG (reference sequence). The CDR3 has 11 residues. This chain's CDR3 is CARRGPYGYTF. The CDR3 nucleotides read TGTGCCCGCCGGGGGCCCTATGGCTACACCTTC.

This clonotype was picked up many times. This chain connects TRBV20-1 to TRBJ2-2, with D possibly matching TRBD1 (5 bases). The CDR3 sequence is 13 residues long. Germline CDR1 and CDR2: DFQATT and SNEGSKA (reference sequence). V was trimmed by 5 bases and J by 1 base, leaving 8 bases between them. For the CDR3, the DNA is TGCAGTGCTGGGGCCGAGAACACCGGGGAGCTGTTTTTT. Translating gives CSAGAENTGELFF.

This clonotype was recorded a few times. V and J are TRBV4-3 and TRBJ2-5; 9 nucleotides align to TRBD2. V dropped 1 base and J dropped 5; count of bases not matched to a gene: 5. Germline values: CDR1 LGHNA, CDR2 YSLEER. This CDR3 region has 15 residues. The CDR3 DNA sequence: TGCGCCAGCAGCCAAGGTAGCGGGAGTAGGGAGACCCAGTACTTC. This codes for CASSQGSGSRETQYF.

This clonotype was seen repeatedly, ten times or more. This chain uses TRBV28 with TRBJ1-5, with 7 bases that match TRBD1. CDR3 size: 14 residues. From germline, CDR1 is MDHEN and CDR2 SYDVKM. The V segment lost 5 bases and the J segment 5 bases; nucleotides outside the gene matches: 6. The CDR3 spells CASSHRQGDQPQHF. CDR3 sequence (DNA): TGTGCCAGCAGTCACCGACAGGGAGATCAGCCCCAGCATTTT.

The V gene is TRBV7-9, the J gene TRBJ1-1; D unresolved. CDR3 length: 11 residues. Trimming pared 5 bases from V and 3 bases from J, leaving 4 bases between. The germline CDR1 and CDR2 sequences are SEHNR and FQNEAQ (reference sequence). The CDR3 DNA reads TGTGCCAGCAGCGCCTACACTGAAGCTTTCTTT. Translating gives CASSAYTEAFF.

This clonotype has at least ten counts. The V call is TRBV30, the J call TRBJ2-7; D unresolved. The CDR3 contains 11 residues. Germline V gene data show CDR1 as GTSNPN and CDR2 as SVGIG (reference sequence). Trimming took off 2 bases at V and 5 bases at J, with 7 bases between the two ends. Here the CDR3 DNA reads TGTGCCTGGAGTAGAGCGAACGAGCAGTACTTC. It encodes CAWSRANEQYF.

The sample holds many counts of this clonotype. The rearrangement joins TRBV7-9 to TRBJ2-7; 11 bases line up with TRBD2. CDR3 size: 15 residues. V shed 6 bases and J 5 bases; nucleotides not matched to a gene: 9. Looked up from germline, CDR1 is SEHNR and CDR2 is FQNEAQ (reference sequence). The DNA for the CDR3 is TGTGCCAGCAGTCCCGCTAGCGGGAGGAGGAACGAGCAGTACTTC. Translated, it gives CASSPASGRRNEQYF.

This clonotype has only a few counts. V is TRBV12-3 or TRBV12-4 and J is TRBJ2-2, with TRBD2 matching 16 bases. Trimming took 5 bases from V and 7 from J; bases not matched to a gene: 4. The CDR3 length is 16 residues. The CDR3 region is CASSKGLAGGIGELFF. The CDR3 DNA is TGTGCCAGCAGTAAGGGACTAGCGGGAGGGATCGGGGAGCTGTTTTTT.

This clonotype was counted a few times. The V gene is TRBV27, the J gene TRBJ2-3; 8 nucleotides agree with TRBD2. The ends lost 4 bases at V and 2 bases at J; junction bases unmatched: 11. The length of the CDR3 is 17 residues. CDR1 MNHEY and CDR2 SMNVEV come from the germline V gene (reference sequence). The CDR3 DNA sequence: TGTGCCAGCAGTTATATCGGGAGGGCCGGTTTCACAGATACGCAGTATTTT. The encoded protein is CASSYIGRAGFTDTQYF.

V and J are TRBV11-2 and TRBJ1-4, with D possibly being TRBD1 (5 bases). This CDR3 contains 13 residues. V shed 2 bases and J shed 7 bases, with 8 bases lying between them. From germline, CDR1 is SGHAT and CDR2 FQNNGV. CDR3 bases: TGTGCCAGCAGCTTACCGACAGTTGAAAAACTGTTTTTT. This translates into CASSLPTVEKLFF.

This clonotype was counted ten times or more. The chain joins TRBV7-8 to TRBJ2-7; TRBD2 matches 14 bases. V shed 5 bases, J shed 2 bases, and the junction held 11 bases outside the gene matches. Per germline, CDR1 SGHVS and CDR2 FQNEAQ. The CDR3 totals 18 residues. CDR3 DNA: TGTGCCAGCAGCACAAGGACTAGCGGGAGGCGCAACGCCTACGAGCAGTACTTC. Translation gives CASSTRTSGRRNAYEQYF.

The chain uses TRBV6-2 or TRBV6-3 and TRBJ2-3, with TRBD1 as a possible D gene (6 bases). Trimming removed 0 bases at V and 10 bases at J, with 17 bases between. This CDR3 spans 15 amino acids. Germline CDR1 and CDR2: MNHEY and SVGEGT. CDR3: CASSYSRQVLVPQYF. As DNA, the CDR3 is TGTGCCAGCAGTTACTCAAGACAGGTCCTCGTCCCGCAGTATTTT.

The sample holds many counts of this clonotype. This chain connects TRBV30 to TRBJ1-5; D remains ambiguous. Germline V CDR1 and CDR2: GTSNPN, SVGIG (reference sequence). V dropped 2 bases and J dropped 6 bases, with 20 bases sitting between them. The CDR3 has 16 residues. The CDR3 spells CAWSPPGEKGSQPQHF. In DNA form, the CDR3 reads TGTGCCTGGAGTCCCCCCGGTGAGAAGGGCAGTCAGCCCCAGCATTTT.

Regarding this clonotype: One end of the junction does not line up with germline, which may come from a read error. CDR3 coding DNA: TGTTCCAGCAGCTTGGAGAGCACAGATACGCAGTATTTT. It specifies CSSSLESTDTQYF. This rearrangement joins TRBV5-4 to TRBJ2-3, with D hard to call. The germline CDR1 and CDR2 sequences are SGHNT and YYREEE (reference sequence). This CDR3 is built from 13 residues.

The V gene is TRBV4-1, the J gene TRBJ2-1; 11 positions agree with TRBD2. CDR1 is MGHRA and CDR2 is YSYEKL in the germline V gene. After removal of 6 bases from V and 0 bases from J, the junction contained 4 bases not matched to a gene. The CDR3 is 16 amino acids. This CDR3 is CASRASGRSSYNEQFF. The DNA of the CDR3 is TGCGCCAGCAGAGCTAGCGGGAGGAGCTCCTACAATGAGCAGTTCTTC.

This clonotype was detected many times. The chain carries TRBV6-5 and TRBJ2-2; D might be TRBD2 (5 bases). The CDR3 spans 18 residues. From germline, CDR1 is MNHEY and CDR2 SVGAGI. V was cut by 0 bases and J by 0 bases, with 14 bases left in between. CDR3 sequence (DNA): TGTGCCAGCAGTTACTCGCACTCTCTAGCAGCGAACACCGGGGAGCTGTTTTTT. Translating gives CASSYSHSLAANTGELFF.